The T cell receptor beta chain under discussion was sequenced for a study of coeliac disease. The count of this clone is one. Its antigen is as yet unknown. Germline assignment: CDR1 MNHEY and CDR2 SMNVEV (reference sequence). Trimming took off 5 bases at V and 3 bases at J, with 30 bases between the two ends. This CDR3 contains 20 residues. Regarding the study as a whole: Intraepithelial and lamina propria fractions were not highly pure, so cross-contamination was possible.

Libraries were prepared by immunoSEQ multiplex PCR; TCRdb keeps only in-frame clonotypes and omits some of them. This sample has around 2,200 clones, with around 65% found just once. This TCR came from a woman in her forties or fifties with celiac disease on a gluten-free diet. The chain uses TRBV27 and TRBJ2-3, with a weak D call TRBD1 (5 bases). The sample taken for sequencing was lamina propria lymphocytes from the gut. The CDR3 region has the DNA TGTGCCAGCAGTCCACCACAGGTGCACTCCCTCCAAGGAAAAACAGATACGCAGTATTTT. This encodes CASSPPQVHSLQGKTDTQYF.